What follows are 21 T cell receptor beta chains derived from one specimen sequenced in a study of vaccination effects on CD4 cells after COVID-19. Their antigens remain unidentified. Libraries were prepared by immunoSEQ multiplex PCR; TCRdb keeps only in-frame clonotypes and omits some of them. The repertoire consists of about 79,000 clones, with around four fifths occurring once and the leading ten covering approximately 1.5%. With the ViraFEST assay, the study expanded antigen-specific CD4+ T cells using viral peptide pools, then sequenced them. Isolating CD4+ T cells followed 9 to 11 days of culture. Specimen: CD4+ T cells from PBMCs cultured with HCoV-229E spike peptides, collected before COVID-19 vaccination. These receptors originate from a human donor who received a COVID-19 vaccine.

This sequence joins TRBV19 and TRBJ2-5, with D hard to call. Per germline, CDR1 LNHDA and CDR2 SQIVND (reference sequence). V was clipped by 1 base and J by 5 bases, with 8 bases between them. The CDR3 is made up of 13 amino acids. CDR3 sequence reads: CASSIGMWETQYF. The CDR3 nucleotides read TGTGCCAGTAGTATAGGAATGTGGGAGACCCAGTACTTC. The full variable domain, its missing parts supplied by reference TRBV19 and TRBJ2-5, is DGGITQSPKYLFRKEGQNVTLSCEQNLNHDAMYWYRQDPGQGLRLIYYSQIVNDFQKGDIAEGYSVSREKKESFPLTVTSAQKNPTAFYLCASSIGMWETQYFGPGTRLLVL.

This CDR3 reads CASSTRITSYNEQFF. The CDR3 bases are TGTGCCAGCAGCACCCGGATTACCTCCTACAATGAGCAGTTCTTC. The chain joins TRBV7-2 to TRBJ2-1; D not certain. Germline CDR1 and CDR2: SGHTA and FQGNSA. The CDR3 sequence is 15 residues long. The V gene lost 5 bases and the J gene lost 0 bases, with 11 bases spanning the gap.

The chain carries TRBV5-1 and TRBJ2-5; no firm D call. From germline, CDR1 is SGHRS and CDR2 YFSETQ. Deletions cut 1 base from V and 5 bases from J, with 15 bases between. CDR3 length equals 15 residues. DNA for the CDR3: TGCGCCAGCAGCTTGACTCCCCTATCCGGCGAGACCCAGTACTTC. It encodes CASSLTPLSGETQYF.

In its sample, this clone was seen a few times. The chain joins TRBV6-5 to TRBJ1-5, with D unresolved. The CDR3 is made up of 14 amino acids. The germline gives CDR1 MNHEY, CDR2 SVGAGI. Trimming removed 5 bases at V and 0 bases at J, with 8 bases between. CDR3 DNA sequence: TGTGCCAGCAGTCAACGACATAGCAATCAGCCCCAGCATTTT. Translation gives CASSQRHSNQPQHF.

A single count supports this clone. J is TRBJ2-2 and V is TRBV30, with TRBD2 matching over 7 bases. The V segment lost 0 bases and the J segment 4 bases; nucleotides outside the gene matches: 2. Per germline, CDR1 GTSNPN and CDR2 SVGIG (reference sequence). The CDR3 is 14 amino acids. The CDR3: CAWSVLARTGELFF. DNA for the CDR3: TGTGCCTGGAGTGTACTAGCGCGCACCGGGGAGCTGTTTTTT.

This chain joins TRBV6-5 and TRBJ2-5, with unresolved D. Per germline, CDR1 MNHEY and CDR2 SVGAGI. With 6 bases removed from V and 5 bases from J, the gap between germline ends came to 10 bases. The CDR3 consists of 12 residues. The CDR3 DNA follows: TGTGCCAGCAGGGACCGATCGGAGACCCAGTACTTC. Translating it yields CASRDRSETQYF.

This sequence joins TRBV28 and TRBJ1-5; tentatively, D is TRBD1 (5 bases). CDR1 and CDR2 (germline): MDHEN, SYDVKM. CDR3 length: 16 amino acids. V gave up 4 bases and J gave up 5 bases, with 18 bases separating them. In DNA form, the CDR3 reads TGTGCCAGCAGTTCCGCCAAGCGACAGATTCATCAGCCCCAGCATTTT. It yields the protein CASSSAKRQIHQPQHF.

The V call is TRBV5-1, the J call TRBJ2-1; D gene ambiguous. Trimming removed 0 bases at V and 2 bases at J, with 6 bases between. The CDR3 covers 14 residues. Germline V CDR1 and CDR2: SGHRS, YFSETQ. The CDR3 sequence: CASSLGATYNEQFF. CDR3 bases: TGCGCCAGCAGCTTGGGGGCCACCTACAATGAGCAGTTCTTC. Together with reference TRBV5-1 and TRBJ2-1, the CDR3 gives the full variable domain: KAGVTQTPRYLIKTRGQQVTLSCSPISGHRSVSWYQQTPGQGLQFLFEYFSETQRNKGNFPGRFSGRQFSNSRSEMNVSTLELGDSALYLCASSLGATYNEQFFGPGTRLTVL.

The chain joins TRBV19 to TRBJ1-5; maybe TRBD1 (6 bases). Looked up from germline, CDR1 is LNHDA and CDR2 is SQIVND (reference sequence). V lost 1 base and J lost 4, with 14 bases in between. The CDR3 length is 16 residues. CDR3 sequence: CASSIVKGGGNQPQHF. CDR3 DNA sequence: TGTGCCAGTAGTATAGTGAAGGGGGGGGGAAATCAGCCCCAGCATTTT.

V is TRBV5-1 and J is TRBJ2-2; the D gene is possibly TRBD2 (6 bases). Germline lookup yields CDR1 SGHRS and CDR2 YFSETQ. V was clipped by 3 bases and J by 1 base, with 10 bases between them. The CDR3 sequence is 15 residues long. The CDR3 here is CASSSLTRNTGELFF. For the CDR3, the DNA is TGCGCCAGCAGCTCACTGACTAGGAACACCGGGGAGCTGTTTTTT.

The rearrangement links TRBV28 to TRBJ1-4; 8 bases map to TRBD1. CDR3 length equals 15 residues. CDR1 and CDR2 from the germline V gene are MDHEN and SYDVKM. Trimming at V came to 4 bases and at J to 8 bases, leaving 9 bases not matched to a gene. CDR3 residues: CASSSDRVMREKLFF. The CDR3 DNA reads TGTGCCAGCAGTTCGGACAGGGTCATGCGGGAAAAACTGTTTTTT.

V and J are TRBV2 and TRBJ2-5; D is ambiguous. Per the germline V gene, CDR1 is SNHLY and CDR2 is FYNNEI. This CDR3 has 15 amino acids. V was cut by 6 bases and J by 2 bases, with 16 bases left in between. CDR3 protein: CASRGRALLQETQYF. The DNA of the CDR3 is TGTGCCAGCAGAGGCCGAGCCTTGCTGCAAGAGACCCAGTACTTC.

This sequence joins TRBV18 and TRBJ2-3; 7 bases align to TRBD2. Trimming cost V 6 bases and J 4 bases; bases outside gene matches: 4. The CDR3 sequence is 13 residues long. The germline V gene has CDR1 KGHSH and CDR2 LQKENI. CDR3 nucleotides: TGTGCCAGCTCGAGGACTAGGTCAGATACGCAGTATTTT. It codes for CASSRTRSDTQYF.

The V gene is TRBV7-2, the J gene TRBJ1-6, with 7 bases that match TRBD1. V dropped 5 bases and J dropped 7; count of bases not matched to a gene: 5. The germline gives CDR1 SGHTA, CDR2 FQGNSA. The length of the CDR3 is 14 residues. The CDR3 reads CASSAGQPNSPLHF. DNA for the CDR3: TGTGCCAGCAGCGCGGGACAGCCAAATTCACCCCTCCACTTT.

The chain is built from TRBV6-5 and TRBJ2-1, with D perhaps matching TRBD1 (5 bases). Germline assignment: CDR1 MNHEY and CDR2 SVGAGI. The CDR3 is 11 residues long. The V end was cut by 10 bases, the J end by 6 bases, with 10 bases between. This CDR3 reads CATQRGNEQFF. In nucleotides, the CDR3 is TGTGCCACCCAAAGGGGCAATGAGCAGTTCTTC.

V is TRBV3-1 (or the pseudogene TRBV3-2) and J is TRBJ2-3; no definite D call. The CDR3 is 13 amino acids. From germline, CDR1 is LGHDT and CDR2 YNNKEL (reference sequence). Trimming left V 1 base short and J 6 bases short, with 8 bases between. CDR3 region: CASSQGLKDTQYF. The CDR3 coding sequence is TGTGCCAGCAGCCAAGGTCTCAAGGATACGCAGTATTTT.

The chain combines TRBV5-1 with TRBJ2-2; D unclear. Germline assignment: CDR1 SGHRS and CDR2 YFSETQ. The V end lost 3 bases, the J end lost 3 bases, and 3 bases lay between the germline ends. The CDR3 has 12 residues. The CDR3 sequence is CASSWDTGELFF. In nucleotides, the CDR3 is TGCGCCAGCAGCTGGGACACCGGGGAGCTGTTTTTT.

This clone was found once. The chain combines TRBV7-2 with TRBJ1-2, with 9 nucleotides matching TRBD1. This CDR3 has 16 amino acids. Germline trimming cut 2 bases from V and 4 bases from J; bases unmatched to any gene: 8. Germline V gives CDR1 SGHTA, CDR2 FQGNSA. The DNA for the CDR3 is TGTGCCAGCAGCTTATCAATAGGGACAGGGAGCTATGGCTACACCTTC. It is translated as CASSLSIGTGSYGYTF.

The chain carries TRBV27 and TRBJ1-2; TRBD1 matches 9 bases. Trimming removed 5 bases from V and 0 bases from J; junction bases left unmatched: 10. This CDR3 region has 17 residues. Germline assignment: CDR1 MNHEY and CDR2 SMNVEV (reference sequence). The CDR3 is CASSRLTRQGANYGYTF. The CDR3, as DNA: TGTGCCAGCAGTAGGCTCACCCGACAGGGGGCTAACTATGGCTACACCTTC.

The genes are TRBV5-1 and TRBJ2-5, with a possible D match to TRBD2 (6 bases). The germline V and J ends were trimmed by 4 bases and 3 bases, with 16 bases remaining between them. Germline-derived CDR1 and CDR2 are SGHRS and YFSETQ. CDR3 length: 15 residues. The CDR3 bases are TGCGCCAGCAGCACCACCGCGGGGACGGAAGAGACCCAGTACTTC. Encoded protein: CASSTTAGTEETQYF.

The genes are TRBV2 and TRBJ1-6, with TRBD1 identical over 7 bases. The V segment lost 8 bases and the J segment 7 bases; nucleotides outside the gene matches: 5. This CDR3 has 13 residues. Germline lookup yields CDR1 SNHLY and CDR2 FYNNEI. CDR3 in amino acids: CASRTGLNSPLHF. The CDR3 DNA reads as TGTGCCAGCCGGACAGGCCTAAATTCACCCCTCCACTTT.